This is a list of T cell receptor beta chains from one sample in a study of T cell responses to AZD1222 COVID-19 vaccine. Here immunoSEQ multiplex PCR was the method, and the copy in TCRdb shows in-frame clones only, minus some. This repertoire shows 130,000 or so clones, about nine tenths found once; its top ten account for less than 9%. The specimen was peripheral blood, collected on day 0 of AZD1222 vaccination. These receptors were obtained from an adult in good health. CDR3s include the opening cysteine and the closing phenylalanine or tryptophan. D genes are given only for firm matches. For some rows the clone size is stated as once, few or many, or as a class when expanded; others skip it.

V gene: TRBV10-1
J gene: TRBJ1-5
D gene: TRBD1
clone size: NA
CDR3 DNA: TGCGCCAGGACAGGGGTTGAAAATCAGCCCCAGCATTTT
CDR3 protein: CARTGVENQPQHF

V gene: TRBV7-9
J gene: TRBJ2-3
D gene: TRBD2
clone size: NA
CDR3 DNA: TGTGCCAGCAGCCCGGGACTAGCGGGGGAAACTAGCACAGATACGCAGTATTTT
CDR3 protein: CASSPGLAGETSTDTQYF

V gene: TRBV28
J gene: TRBJ2-5
D gene: NA
clone size: NA
CDR3 DNA: TGTGCCAGCAGTTTACACGGGGCGTACCAAGAGACCCAGTACTTC
CDR3 protein: CASSLHGAYQETQYF

V gene: TRBV21-1
J gene: TRBJ2-3
D gene: NA
clone size: NA
CDR3 DNA: TGTGCCAGCAGCAAAGTAGGCTCCGTCAACTGTGGTGGTACGCAGTATTTT
CDR3 protein: CASSKVGSVNCGGTQYF

V gene: TRBV21-1
J gene: TRBJ2-7
D gene: NA
clone size: NA
CDR3 DNA: TGTGCCAGCAGCAAGGTCTACGAGCAGTACTTC
CDR3 protein: CASSKVYEQYF

V gene: TRBV4-2
J gene: TRBJ2-1
D gene: TRBD2
clone size: NA
CDR3 DNA: TGTGCCAGCAGCCAACTCCTCGGGACTAGCGGGGGGTATTCCTACAATGAGCAGTTCTTC
CDR3 protein: CASSQLLGTSGGYSYNEQFF

V gene: TRBV4-3
J gene: TRBJ1-2
D gene: NA
clone size: NA
CDR3 DNA: TGCGCCAGCAGCCAAGATGAGGCCGGCTACACCTTC
CDR3 protein: CASSQDEAGYTF

V gene: TRBV23-1
J gene: TRBJ2-5
D gene: NA
clone size: NA
CDR3 DNA: TGCGCCAGCAGTCAAAATTCCCAAGGCGTATCCCGTGCCCAGTACTTC
CDR3 protein: CASSQNSQGVSRAQYF

V gene: TRBV6-5
J gene: TRBJ2-5
D gene: TRBD1
clone size: NA
CDR3 DNA: TGTGCCAGCAGTTACTCGGCGACAGGGATGGAAGAGACCCAGTACTTC
CDR3 protein: CASSYSATGMEETQYF

V gene: TRBV18
J gene: TRBJ1-3
D gene: TRBD1
clone size: NA
CDR3 DNA: TGTGCCAGCTCACGCAATCGGGACAGGGCTGGAAACACCATATATTTT
CDR3 protein: CASSRNRDRAGNTIYF

V gene: TRBV6-5
J gene: TRBJ1-2
D gene: NA
clone size: NA
CDR3 DNA: TGTGCCAGCAGTTACTCCGCGGGAGCTAACTATGGCTACACCTTC
CDR3 protein: CASSYSAGANYGYTF

V gene: TRBV4-3
J gene: TRBJ1-6
D gene: NA
clone size: NA
CDR3 DNA: TGCGCCAGCAGCCTCGGGTCGGGGAACAACGATAATTCACCCCTCCACTTT
CDR3 protein: CASSLGSGNNDNSPLHF

V gene: TRBV27
J gene: TRBJ1-1
D gene: NA
clone size: NA
CDR3 DNA: TGTGCCAGCAGTTTGTACGGGCCAAATACGGCTTTCTTT
CDR3 protein: CASSLYGPNTAFF

V gene: TRBV2
J gene: TRBJ1-5
D gene: NA
clone size: NA
CDR3 DNA: TGTGCCAGCAGTGAAGACGTCAGGGGCAATCAGCCCCAGCATTTT
CDR3 protein: CASSEDVRGNQPQHF

V gene: TRBV18
J gene: TRBJ2-2
D gene: NA
clone size: NA
CDR3 DNA: TGTGCCAGCTCACGTCCGGCCGGGGAGCTGTTTTTT
CDR3 protein: CASSRPAGELFF

V gene: TRBV28
J gene: TRBJ2-6
D gene: NA
clone size: NA
CDR3 DNA: TGTGCCAGCAGTTTTGGCGGGGCGAGGAGTGGGGCCAACGTCCTGACTTTC
CDR3 protein: CASSFGGARSGANVLTF

V gene: TRBV19
J gene: TRBJ1-5
D gene: NA
clone size: once
CDR3 DNA: TGTGCCAGTACCCCGTATAGCAATCAGCCCCAGCATTTT
CDR3 protein: CASTPYSNQPQHF

V gene: TRBV7-2
J gene: TRBJ2-5
D gene: TRBD2
clone size: NA
CDR3 DNA: TGTGCCAGCAAGACGCGGCTAGCGGGGGCTGAGACCCAGTACTTC
CDR3 protein: CASKTRLAGAETQYF

V gene: TRBV6-1
J gene: TRBJ1-1
D gene: NA
clone size: NA
CDR3 DNA: TGTGCCAGCAGTGAGTGGCGTGAAGCTTTCTTT
CDR3 protein: CASSEWREAFF

V gene: TRBV19
J gene: TRBJ1-1
D gene: NA
clone size: NA
CDR3 DNA: TGTGCCAGTAGTATAGTCGGGGGTTCGAACACTGAAGCTTTCTTT
CDR3 protein: CASSIVGGSNTEAFF

V gene: TRBV28
J gene: TRBJ1-5
D gene: NA
clone size: NA
CDR3 DNA: TGTGCCAGCAGTCCCCCCTGGGCGGGAAAAAGCAATCAGCCCCAGCATTTT
CDR3 protein: CASSPPWAGKSNQPQHF

V gene: TRBV7-2
J gene: TRBJ2-7
D gene: TRBD1
clone size: NA
CDR3 DNA: TGTGCCAGCAGCCAGACAGGGGGCTCCTACGAGCAGTACTTC
CDR3 protein: CASSQTGGSYEQYF

V gene: TRBV5-1
J gene: TRBJ1-4
D gene: TRBD1
clone size: NA
CDR3 DNA: TGCGCCAGCAGCCTGGGACAGGGGAATGAAAAACTGTTTTTT
CDR3 protein: CASSLGQGNEKLFF

V gene: TRBV3-1/TRBV3-2
J gene: TRBJ2-3
D gene: NA
clone size: NA
CDR3 DNA: TGTGCCAGCAGCCAAGCTTTGGACAGCAGCACAGATACGCAGTATTTT
CDR3 protein: CASSQALDSSTDTQYF

V gene: TRBV6-5
J gene: TRBJ2-5
D gene: NA
clone size: NA
CDR3 DNA: TGTGCCAGCAGGGGGTCGTTCCAAGAGACCCAGTACTTC
CDR3 protein: CASRGSFQETQYF

V gene: TRBV9
J gene: TRBJ1-6
D gene: TRBD1
clone size: NA
CDR3 DNA: TGTGCCAGCAGCGGGGGACAGAGGCTTAATTCACCCCTCCACTTT
CDR3 protein: CASSGGQRLNSPLHF

V gene: TRBV12-5
J gene: TRBJ1-1
D gene: NA
clone size: NA
CDR3 DNA: TGTGCTAGTGGTTTGGGCCCCTTACAGAAAGCGAACACTGAAGCTTTCTTT
CDR3 protein: CASGLGPLQKANTEAFF